This entry concerns a single T cell receptor (beta chain). How the authors handled the data: Using reference gene primer amplification, nucleated cell counts were estimated. Sequencing was performed with immunoSEQ multiplex PCR; in TCRdb, only in-frame clones are kept and a portion is missing. V, J and clone size derive from that table, while D and trimming were established from the DNA sequence. The profile shows tens of thousands of clones, 75% to 90% of them singletons. The entry originates in a study of blood T cell repertoires in COVID-19. Across the whole study: Sites across the United States, Italy and Spain contributed samples from acute and convalescent COVID-19. Sources were T cells, B-cell-depleted T cells, or PBMCs; the material itself was cDNA or gDNA.

The CDR3 has 19 residues. Looked up from germline, CDR1 is WNHNN and CDR2 is SYGVQD (reference sequence). V was clipped by 0 bases and J by 0 bases; unmatched bases: 10. The receptor's source is a male donor with acute or convalescent COVID-19. The chain combines TRBV10-1 with TRBJ1-5; TRBD1 matches at 8 bases. Sequenced: peripheral blood. The CDR3 DNA is TGCGCCAGCAGTGAGTCGACTCAGAGGACAGGGCATAGCAATCAGCCCCAGCATTTT. As protein: CASSESTQRTGHSNQPQHF.